This entry lists 24 T cell receptor beta chains sequenced from one sample in a study of vaccination and CD4 T cells after COVID-19. Time point specified: late sampling 161 to 241 days after vaccination in a few convalescent patients. The treatment is: roughly nine-day PBMC culture with coronavirus spike peptide pools or control peptides (ViraFEST assay). Antigens of these TCRs are unknown. Researchers used the Oncomine TCR Beta short-read assay to sequence DNA from cultured CD4+ T cells. TCRdb fed the PCR reads into MiXCR, producing one record per CDR3 protein. In the table there are about 22,000 distinct CDR3 sequences, approximately 32% of which are singletons. Sequencing was performed on CD4+ T cells from blood, cultured in vitro, taken about 7 months after SARS-CoV-2 vaccination. The receptors were gathered from a human donor who had recovered from COVID-19.

The CDR3: CASSYSNGGGYGYTF. CDR3 bases: TGTGCCAGCAGTTACTCGAACGGGGGCGGCTATGGCTACACCTTC. The V call is TRBV6-2 or TRBV6-3, the J call TRBJ1-2; D may be TRBD1 (6 bases). Germline CDR1 and CDR2: MNHEY and SVGEGT. This CDR3 contains 15 residues. Trimming cost V 0 bases and J 4 bases, with 12 bases left between them.

The J gene is TRBJ2-3, the V gene TRBV20-1; TRBD1 matches at 11 bases. The germline CDR1 and CDR2 sequences are DFQATT and SNEGSKA (reference sequence). The CDR3 sequence is 23 residues long. V was clipped by 3 bases and J by 6 bases; unmatched bases: 32. This chain's CDR3 is CSASGTGGLITSGRNSVRDTQYF. The CDR3 bases are TGCAGTGCTAGCGGGACAGGGGGTTTAATCACAAGCGGGAGGAATAGTGTGCGGGATACGCAGTATTTT.

This clonotype was observed a few times. The rearrangement uses TRBV19 and TRBJ1-2; D unclear. This CDR3 is built from 14 residues. Trimming removed 3 bases from V and 6 bases from J, with 14 bases in between. In germline, CDR1 is LNHDA, CDR2 SQIVND (reference sequence). The CDR3 is CASSIRRGSDGYTF. CDR3 coding DNA: TGTGCCAGTAGTATTAGGAGAGGATCGGATGGCTACACCTTC.

The sample holds a few counts of this clonotype. The chain is built from TRBV19 and TRBJ1-5; 9 bases agree with TRBD1. Germline V gene lookup returns CDR1 LNHDA and CDR2 SQIVND (reference sequence). This CDR3 is built from 15 residues. V lost 7 bases to trimming and J lost 6 bases; unmatched junction nucleotides: 10. In DNA form, the CDR3 reads TGTGCCAGTAATAACCGGGACAGGGCCTCTCAGCCCCAGCATTTT. Encoded protein: CASNNRDRASQPQHF.

The V call is TRBV7-3, the J call TRBJ2-1; TRBD2 matches at 14 bases. Germline CDR1 SGHTA, CDR2 FQGTGA. The CDR3 covers 14 residues. V was pared by 5 bases and J by 10 bases, with 4 bases of the junction left unmatched. The CDR3 sequence: CASSQGTSGSEQFF. In DNA form, the CDR3 reads TGTGCCAGCAGCCAAGGGACTAGCGGGAGCGAGCAGTTCTTC.

This CDR3 reads CASREGLAGRGEQFF. The CDR3, as DNA: TGTGCCAGCAGGGAGGGACTAGCGGGGCGTGGCGAGCAGTTCTTC. The chain uses TRBV2 and TRBJ2-1; 13 bases map to TRBD2. With 6 bases clipped from V and 10 bases from J, the junction kept 9 bases outside the gene matches. Per the germline V gene, CDR1 is SNHLY and CDR2 is FYNNEI. This CDR3 region has 15 residues.

This chain uses TRBV11-3 with TRBJ1-1; TRBD1 is a possible D gene (5 bases). CDR1 and CDR2 from the germline V gene are SGHNT and YENEEA. The V end was cut by 1 base, the J end by 10 bases, with 13 bases between. This CDR3 comprises 13 residues. The CDR3 DNA is TGTGCCAGCAGCTTAGCCCCGGGGCGTGGAGCTTTCTTT. Protein: CASSLAPGRGAFF.

This clonotype was seen a few times. This chain links TRBV7-9 with TRBJ2-3; maybe TRBD2 (6 bases). The CDR3 runs 16 residues. Germline lookup yields CDR1 SEHNR and CDR2 FQNEAQ (reference sequence). Trimming took 3 bases from V and 0 from J, leaving 13 bases between them. CDR3 sequence (DNA): TGTGCCAGCAGCTTGGAGGGTGGCGGTAGCACAGATACGCAGTATTTT. This gives the protein CASSLEGGGSTDTQYF.

The chain uses TRBV6-1 and TRBJ2-3, with D possibly being TRBD1 or TRBD2 (5 bases each). V was clipped by 6 bases and J by 6 bases, with 13 bases between them. The germline V gene has CDR1 MNHNS and CDR2 SASEGT. The CDR3 runs to 13 residues. CDR3 in DNA: TGTGCCAGCAGGGGACCCCTGGTGGATACGCAGTATTTT. Its translation: CASRGPLVDTQYF.

The V gene is TRBV21-1, the J gene TRBJ2-4; the table assigns TRBD2, which was not confirmed against the DNA. TRBV21-1 is annotated as a pseudogene. The length of the CDR3 is 8 residues. The CDR3 spells CASRPLYF. Written as DNA, the CDR3 is TGTGCCAGCAGGCCGCTGTACTTC.

The V gene is TRBV20-1, the J gene TRBJ1-4; D is unclear. Deletions cut 6 bases from V and 0 bases from J, with 11 bases between. Germline loops: CDR1 DFQATT, CDR2 SNEGSKA (reference sequence). The length of the CDR3 is 14 residues. In DNA form, the CDR3 reads TGCAGTGCCCAGCCGGATGCAACTAATGAAAAACTGTTTTTT. It codes for CSAQPDATNEKLFF.

By proportion, this clonotype is medium-sized (0.01 to 0.1%). The genes are TRBV4-2 and TRBJ2-7; TRBD1 might be the D (6 bases). The CDR3 extends over 16 amino acids. Germline values: CDR1 LGHNA, CDR2 YNFKEQ. V lost 0 bases and J lost 6, with 18 bases in between. Written as DNA, the CDR3 is TGTGCCAGCAGCCAAGAACCCACAGGGTCCTTTCGCGAGCAGTACTTC. The encoded protein is CASSQEPTGSFREQYF.

This clonotype occurred a few times. The chain links TRBV6-1 to TRBJ1-1; D possibly corresponds to TRBD1 (5 bases). CDR3 size: 14 residues. Germline CDR1 and CDR2: MNHNS and SASEGT. V was pared by 6 bases and J by 5 bases, with 16 bases between. This CDR3 is CASRVTREYTEAFF. The CDR3 DNA reads TGTGCCAGCAGGGTGACCAGGGAATATACTGAAGCTTTCTTT.

V is TRBV25-1 and J is TRBJ1-6; 11 nucleotides line up with TRBD1. There are 16 residues in the CDR3. Trimming took 3 bases from V and 7 from J; bases not matched to a gene: 5. Germline CDR1 is MGHDK and CDR2 is SYGVNS. CDR3 coding DNA: TGTGCCAGCAGTGATAGGGGACAGGGGGAAAATTCACCCCTCCACTTT. Encoded protein: CASSDRGQGENSPLHF.

The genes are TRBV20-1 and TRBJ2-3, with D tentatively TRBD1 or TRBD2 (6 bases each). CDR1 is DFQATT, CDR2 SNEGSKA, per germline (reference sequence). Trimming took 6 bases from V and 6 from J, leaving 19 bases between them. CDR3 length: 14 amino acids. For the CDR3, the DNA is TGCAGTGCCGGGGGCCGGGGAGCGCTGGATACGCAGTATTTT. It encodes CSAGGRGALDTQYF.

This clonotype was found a few times. The chain couples TRBV20-1 to TRBJ2-1, with 8 bases matching TRBD1. Unmatched junction bases numbered 16, after V lost 3 bases and J lost 9 bases. Germline lookup yields CDR1 DFQATT and CDR2 SNEGSKA (reference sequence). The CDR3 totals 16 residues. The CDR3 coding sequence is TGCAGTGCTAGGCCATCTAGGACAGGGCGATACGGTGAGCAGTTCTTC. Translation gives CSARPSRTGRYGEQFF.

This clonotype ranks as large (0.1 to 1%). The V and J genes are TRBV27 and TRBJ1-6; the D gene is possibly TRBD1 (5 bases). This CDR3 is built from 13 residues. V lost 2 bases to trimming and J lost 7 bases, with 6 bases between them. The germline CDR1 and CDR2 sequences are MNHEY and SMNVEV (reference sequence). The CDR3 region is CASSLGGNSPLHF. CDR3 DNA sequence: TGTGCCAGCAGTTTAGGGGGAAATTCACCCCTCCACTTT.

This clonotype was seen a few times. V and J are TRBV19 and TRBJ1-6; a weak D match, TRBD1 (5 bases). CDR3 length: 17 residues. V lost 5 bases, J lost 7 bases, and 21 bases lay in between. From germline, CDR1 is LNHDA and CDR2 SQIVND (reference sequence). This chain's CDR3 is CASSSPPGTGANSPLHF. The DNA for the CDR3 is TGTGCCAGTAGTTCTCCCCCGGGGACGGGCGCAAATTCACCCCTCCACTTT.

There are a few counts of this clonotype. The chain joins TRBV7-4 to TRBJ2-2; D is possibly TRBD2 (6 bases). This CDR3 contains 15 residues. CDR1 and CDR2 from the germline V gene are SGHVT and SQSDAQ. V was cut by 5 bases and J by 5 bases, with 15 bases left in between. CDR3 loop: CASSPRRAGTGELFF. In DNA, the CDR3 is TGTGCCAGCAGCCCTAGGCGCGCGGGGACCGGGGAGCTGTTTTTT.

The V and J genes are TRBV27 and TRBJ1-2; 7 bases are a match to TRBD1. J lost 2 bases, V lost 5 bases, and 8 bases had no gene match. In germline, CDR1 is MNHEY, CDR2 SMNVEV (reference sequence). This CDR3 has 15 amino acids. The CDR3, as DNA: TGTGCCAGCAGTGACGGACAGGTTCCCAACTATGGCTACACCTTC. It translates to CASSDGQVPNYGYTF.

The genes are TRBV7-3 and TRBJ2-1, with TRBD2 matching over 8 bases. Per germline, CDR1 SGHTA and CDR2 FQGTGA. The CDR3 contains 13 residues. V gave up 5 bases and J gave up 5 bases; unmatched junction bases: 2. This CDR3 reads CASSAGGHNEQFF. In DNA form, the CDR3 reads TGTGCCAGCAGCGCGGGGGGCCACAATGAGCAGTTCTTC.

This chain joins TRBV6-5 and TRBJ2-7; D is undetermined. The V and J ends lost 0 bases and 0 bases respectively, with 9 bases between them. Germline V gene lookup returns CDR1 MNHEY and CDR2 SVGAGI. This CDR3 region has 15 residues. The CDR3 is CASSYSFGSSYEQYF. In DNA form, the CDR3 reads TGTGCCAGCAGTTACTCGTTCGGTAGCTCCTACGAGCAGTACTTC.

This clonotype occurred a few times. The chain has TRBV28 and TRBJ1-2; no definite D call. Germline assignment: CDR1 MDHEN and CDR2 SYDVKM. The CDR3 contains 15 residues. The V gene lost 2 bases and the J gene lost 1 base, with 11 bases spanning the gap. This chain's CDR3 is CASSLDLQLNYGYTF. CDR3 coding DNA: TGTGCCAGCAGTTTAGATCTACAGCTTAACTATGGCTACACCTTC.

The rearrangement joins TRBV20-1 to TRBJ1-1; the D is unclear. Trimming stripped 3 bases from V and 1 base from J, with 6 bases between. CDR3 length equals 12 residues. Germline CDR1 and CDR2: DFQATT and SNEGSKA (reference sequence). CDR3 nucleotides: TGCAGTGCTAGGGGCGGGAACACTGAAGCTTTCTTT. Its translation: CSARGGNTEAFF.